This T cell receptor beta chain appears in the sequencing data of a study of T-cell reconstitution after alpha-beta-depleted transplantation in children. The authors prepared the TCRbeta library with unique molecular identifiers. TCRdb re-analysed the PCR reads in MiXCR, keeping a single row per CDR3 protein. The sample comprises approximately 590,000 distinct CDR3 sequences, about 10% of which are singletons, and roughly 3.9% rests with the top ten. V shed 5 bases and J shed 5 bases, with 13 bases lying between them. This CDR3 contains 12 residues. The germline V gene encodes CDR1 DFQATT and CDR2 SNEGSKA (reference sequence).

The chain couples TRBV20-1 to TRBJ2-7, with a weak D call TRBD2 (6 bases). This clonotype originated in a human donor who donated a stem cell graft to a child with acute myeloid leukemia. Sequencing was performed on PBMCs from the stem cell graft donor, taken from the stem cell graft. The CDR3 bases are TGCAGTGCTCGGAGGGATGTCGACGAGCAGTACTTC. It is translated as CSARRDVDEQYF.